This T cell receptor (beta chain) came from a study of blood T cells in healthy people across ages. Study findings and constraints: Diversity of TCR beta per million T cells declined in a roughly linear way with age.

In this sample, this clonotype turned up a few times. Its specificity is not known. Healthy Caucasian individuals from Russia aged roughly 6 to 90 served as donors. For the second PCR, which ran for 7 to 11 cycles, a sample-barcoded 5' primer and a J-beta primer mix were used. The template-switch adaptor, which had 12 random nucleotides, put a tag on each cDNA molecule. TCRdb fed the 5' RACE reads into MiXCR, producing one record per CDR3 protein. The data show 1.4 million to 1.5 million distinct CDR3 sequences, approximately 40% seen once. J was trimmed by 6 bases and V by 5 bases; bases with no gene match: 8. The CDR3 spans 14 residues.

This TCR came from a young woman in good health. The chain links TRBV12-3 or TRBV12-4 to TRBJ1-1; the match to TRBD1 covers 8 bases. Sequenced: blood. The CDR3 bases are TGTGCCAGCAGTATGACAGGGGCGCTACCTGAAGCTTTCTTT. It yields the protein CASSMTGALPEAFF.